This T cell receptor beta chain is drawn from a study of T cells after yellow fever vaccination. Broader study findings: Weaker overall, the secondary response nonetheless peaked faster (day 5 versus 15). Post-booster samples contained most primary-vaccination clones (approximately 96% CD4, roughly 88% CD8).

In making TCR cDNA, 5'RACE template switching added a universal primer site and UMIs to it. Using its own MiXCR run on the 5' RACE reads, TCRdb lists one record per CDR3 protein. The data show approximately 96,000 distinct CDR3 sequences, more than 7.5% seen once. This clonotype was seen a few times. The CDR3 spans 14 residues. The germline CDR1 and CDR2 sequences are LGHNA and YSLEER. Trimming removed 11 bases from V and 7 bases from J, with 20 bases in between. The chain employs TRBV4-3 and TRBJ2-2; no definite D call. The sample was CD8+ T cells not binding an NS4B(214-222) dextramer, sorted from PBMCs, taken approximately 16 days after the first yellow fever vaccination. This receptor was obtained from a man in his late teens or twenties who received the YFV17D yellow fever vaccine. The CDR3 protein is CAGSYRSDGGELFF. CDR3 bases: TGCGCCGGTTCCTACCGCAGCGATGGCGGGGAGCTGTTTTTT.